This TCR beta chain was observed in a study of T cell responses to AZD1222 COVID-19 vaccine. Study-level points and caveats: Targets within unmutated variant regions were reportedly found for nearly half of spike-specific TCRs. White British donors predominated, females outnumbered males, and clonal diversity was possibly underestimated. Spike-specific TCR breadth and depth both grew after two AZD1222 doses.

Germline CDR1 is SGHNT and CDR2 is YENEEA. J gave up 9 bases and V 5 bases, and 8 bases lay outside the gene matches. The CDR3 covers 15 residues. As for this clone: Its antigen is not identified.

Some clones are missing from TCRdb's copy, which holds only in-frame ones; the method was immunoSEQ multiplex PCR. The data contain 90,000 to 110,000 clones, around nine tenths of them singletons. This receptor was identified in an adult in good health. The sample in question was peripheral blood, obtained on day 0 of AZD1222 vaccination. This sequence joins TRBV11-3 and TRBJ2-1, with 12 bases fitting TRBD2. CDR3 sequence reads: CASSTTSGRFAEQFF. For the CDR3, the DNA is TGTGCCAGCAGCACAACTAGCGGGAGGTTCGCTGAGCAGTTCTTC.